This TCR beta chain is from a study of control samples from healthy donors and cancer patients. The length of the CDR3 is 14 residues. V shed 3 bases and J shed 7 bases, with 16 bases lying between them. Germline CDR1 SGHRS, CDR2 YFSETQ. Measured with immunoSEQ multiplex PCR; TCRdb has only the in-frame clones, and not every one. The sample lists over 200,000 clones, approximately 80% seen once, with roughly 15% in the top ten. The material sequenced was PBMCs. This TCR was sampled from a woman aged 60-75 years with lung cancer. The chain is built from TRBV5-1 and TRBJ2-5; D may correspond to TRBD1 or TRBD2 (7 bases each). CDR3 in amino acids: CASSSITGEGTQYF. The CDR3 bases are TGCGCCAGCAGCTCCATAACAGGGGAGGGGACCCAGTACTTC.